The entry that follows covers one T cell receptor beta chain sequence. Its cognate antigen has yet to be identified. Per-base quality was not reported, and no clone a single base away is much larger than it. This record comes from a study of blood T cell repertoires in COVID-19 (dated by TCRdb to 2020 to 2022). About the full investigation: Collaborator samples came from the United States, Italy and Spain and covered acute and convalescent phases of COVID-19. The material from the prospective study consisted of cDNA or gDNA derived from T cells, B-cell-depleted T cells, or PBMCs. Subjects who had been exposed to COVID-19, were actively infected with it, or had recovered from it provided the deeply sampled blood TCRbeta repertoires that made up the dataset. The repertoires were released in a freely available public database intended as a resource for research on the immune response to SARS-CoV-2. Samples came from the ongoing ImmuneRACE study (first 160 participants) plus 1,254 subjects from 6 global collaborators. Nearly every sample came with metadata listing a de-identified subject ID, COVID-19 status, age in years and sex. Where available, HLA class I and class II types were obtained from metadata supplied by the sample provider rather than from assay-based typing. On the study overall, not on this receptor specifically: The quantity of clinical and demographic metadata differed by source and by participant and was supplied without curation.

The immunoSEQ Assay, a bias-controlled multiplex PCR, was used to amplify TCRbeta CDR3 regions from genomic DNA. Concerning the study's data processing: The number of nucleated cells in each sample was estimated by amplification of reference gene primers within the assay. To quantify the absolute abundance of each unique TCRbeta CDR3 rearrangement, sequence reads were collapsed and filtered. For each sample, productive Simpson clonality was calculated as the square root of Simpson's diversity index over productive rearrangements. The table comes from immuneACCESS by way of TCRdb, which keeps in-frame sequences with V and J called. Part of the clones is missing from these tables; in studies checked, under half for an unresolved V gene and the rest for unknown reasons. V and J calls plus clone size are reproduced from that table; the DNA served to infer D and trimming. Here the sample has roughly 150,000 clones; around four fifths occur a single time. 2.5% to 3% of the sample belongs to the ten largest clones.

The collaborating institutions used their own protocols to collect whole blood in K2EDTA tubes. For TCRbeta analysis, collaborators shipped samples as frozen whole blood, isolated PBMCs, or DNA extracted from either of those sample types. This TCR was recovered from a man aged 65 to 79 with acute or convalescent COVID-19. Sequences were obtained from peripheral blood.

The nucleotide sequence is TGTGCCAGCAGTGATCCCGGGACAGGGACCTACGAGCAGTACTTC. This is translated as CASSDPGTGTYEQYF. The chain joins TRBV6-1 to TRBJ2-7; 9 middle bases align to TRBD1. After removal of 3 bases from V and 2 bases from J, the junction retains 5 bases not matched to a gene. The CDR3 spans 15 residues, from the cysteine through the phenylalanine. Here the CDR3 DNA is all that survives: 45 bases in frame from base 1. CDR1 is given as MNHNS and CDR2 as SASEGT, both from the germline V gene.